This TCR beta chain was sequenced during a study of beta chain features in type 1 diabetes (dated by TCRdb to 2016 to 2019). For context, the study as a whole: Mean age, gender distribution, total cell number and subset yield were not different between patients and healthy donors. A total of about 99,000,000 sorted cells were examined across all samples, and RNA yield correlated strongly with the number of cells per subset. In the study, recently diagnosed type 1 diabetes patients and matched healthy donors were compared on the TCRB repertoires of their sorted circulating CD4+ T cell subsets. Whereas all 30 or so donors provided naive and central memory subsets, regulatory and stem cell-like memory subsets were isolated from just 8 patients and roughly eight healthy donors. Study-wide findings and limitations: Type 1 diabetes patients showed a moderate but significant shortening of TCRB CDR3 length in all four CD4+ subsets. Because cDNA was sequenced instead of genomic DNA, activated cells with high expression could be over-represented, although the groups did not differ in activation or CD3 levels. Shorter templates might be favored by PCR, yet because patient and control samples were amplified and corrected together, any such skew would affect both groups equally. Patients with type 1 diabetes made fewer insertions and deleted more nucleotides at VDJ recombination sites, implying thymic rearrangement abnormalities. Naive, central memory and regulatory TCRB repertoires appeared to be more alike among patients than among healthy donors. Because the HLA sub-analyses included only small numbers of individuals, any influence of HLA type on TCRB rearrangement was left unresolved.

Its CDR3 holds 14 amino acids, cysteine through phenylalanine. Just the 42-base CDR3 DNA is kept, in frame starting at base 1. The germline V gene sets CDR1 to ENHRY and CDR2 to SYGVKD. The junction shows trimming of 8 bases on V and 3 bases on J, and the gene matches do not reach 9 bases of it. Each donor gave one peripheral blood draw, roughly 120 mL on average, collected into heparinised tubes. Naive, central memory, regulatory and stem cell-like memory CD4+ T cells were sorted on a BD FACSAria II using a panel including CD45RO, CCR7, CD25, CD127, CD95 and CD27. All sorted populations exceeded 95% purity. PBMCs were isolated right away by Lymphoprep density gradient centrifugation and were stained directly, without culture. Samples were stained and sorted in pairs, with one healthy donor and one patient per experiment, so that batch effects were minimized. Concerning this clone itself: No cognate antigen has been identified for it. No quality values exist for individual bases; no much larger clone is one base distant.

The entire amount of isolated RNA was reverse transcribed using the High Capacity cDNA Reverse Transcription Kit, so the sequenced TCRB transcripts were expressed ones. Naive, central memory and regulatory T cell samples underwent deep immunoSEQ sequencing, averaging around 3.9 million total reads per sample. Sorted cells were lysed in RLT buffer and RNA was extracted with DNase-treated RNeasy Micro or Mini kits, depending on cell number. To prevent cross-contamination, every cell subset was processed on its own, while patient and healthy donor samples were processed together. The immunoSEQ multiplex PCR was used to amplify TCRB sequences from cDNA, generating 87-bp fragments that spanned the CDR3 region. The amplicons were sequenced using the Illumina HiSeq platform. Processing in the source paper ran as follows. Synthetic template baselines were used to correct PCR bias computationally, reads within Hamming distance 2 were collapsed, and singletons that could not be merged were discarded. Reads were aligned to IMGT to assign V, D and J genes, CDR3 length, and insertions or deletions at six rearrangement sites. Clonotype counts were normalized to sorted cell number within each subset before computing true diversity and Gini coefficients with the tcR R package. Repertoire sharing was quantified using the overlap coefficient calculated on TCRB nucleotide sequences. TCRdb mirrors the immuneACCESS table, restricted to in-frame sequences. Some clones are absent from its copies; in checked studies, under half trace to an unresolved V gene, and the reason for the others is unknown. V and J calls and clone size are given by that table; D and trimming were obtained from the DNA. The sample table records about 290,000 clones; 8% of these occur just once. The ten largest account for more than 0.9% of the sample.

The sequenced sample consisted of central memory CD4+ T cells from blood. This receptor was obtained from a woman younger than 30 in good health. This receptor chain uses TRBV10-3 and TRBJ1-1, with 7 middle bases fitting TRBD1. CDR3 reads: CAIVGRQGDTEAFF. The DNA sequence is as follows: TGTGCCATCGTCGGGCGACAGGGCGACACTGAAGCTTTCTTT.